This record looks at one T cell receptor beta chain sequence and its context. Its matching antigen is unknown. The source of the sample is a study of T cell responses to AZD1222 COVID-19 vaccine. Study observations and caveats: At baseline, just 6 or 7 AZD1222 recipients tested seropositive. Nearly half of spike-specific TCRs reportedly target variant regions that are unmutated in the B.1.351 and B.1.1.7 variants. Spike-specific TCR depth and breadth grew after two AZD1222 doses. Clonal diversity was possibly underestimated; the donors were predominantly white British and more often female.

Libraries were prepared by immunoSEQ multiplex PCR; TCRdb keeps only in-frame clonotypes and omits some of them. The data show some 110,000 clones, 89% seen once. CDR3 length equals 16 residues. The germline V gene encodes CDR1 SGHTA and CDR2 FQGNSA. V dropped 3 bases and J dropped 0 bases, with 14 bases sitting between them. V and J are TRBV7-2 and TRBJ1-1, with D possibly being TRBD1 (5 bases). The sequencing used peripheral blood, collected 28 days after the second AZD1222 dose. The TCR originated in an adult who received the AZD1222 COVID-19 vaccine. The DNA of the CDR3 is TGTGCCAGCAGCTTGGTACAGGCGGCCCTGAACACTGAAGCTTTCTTT. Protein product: CASSLVQAALNTEAFF.